The present T cell receptor (beta chain) was sequenced within a study of shared clonotypes between healthy human individuals. Authors' analysis steps: ImmunoSEQ yielded junction-only sequences lacking quality scores, so filtering differed. The assay was immunoSEQ multiplex PCR, and TCRdb's table has in-frame clones only and misses some. V and J calls and clone size are those listed in that table; D and trimming were worked out from the DNA. This sample has more than 400,000 clones; roughly 80% occur once, and the top ten carry 9.5% to 15%. Per the germline V gene, CDR1 is MRHNA and CDR2 is SNTAGT. Trimming cost V 0 bases and J 10 bases; bases outside gene matches: 9. The CDR3 is 15 residues long. Tens of millions of PBMCs served as the genomic DNA source for unsorted samples.

Sequencing was done on a sample of PBMCs. This receptor was identified in a woman between 40 and 55 years old in good health. Some clones in this sample may be carry-over from other donors' samples. The genes are TRBV6-4 and TRBJ2-1, with 7 positions matching TRBD2. Written as DNA, the CDR3 is TGTGCCAGCAGTGACTCGGGGGGAGGGCCCGGGGAGCAGTTCTTC. The encoded protein is CASSDSGGGPGEQFF.